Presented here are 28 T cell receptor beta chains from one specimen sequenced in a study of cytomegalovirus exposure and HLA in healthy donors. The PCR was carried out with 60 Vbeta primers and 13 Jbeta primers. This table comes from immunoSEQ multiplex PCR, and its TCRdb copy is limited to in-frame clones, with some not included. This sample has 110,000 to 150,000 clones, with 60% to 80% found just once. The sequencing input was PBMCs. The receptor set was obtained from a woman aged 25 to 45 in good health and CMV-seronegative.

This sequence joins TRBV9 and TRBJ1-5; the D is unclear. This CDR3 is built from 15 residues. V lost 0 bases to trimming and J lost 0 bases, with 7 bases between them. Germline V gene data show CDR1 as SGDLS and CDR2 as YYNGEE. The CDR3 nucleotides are TGTGCCAGCAGCGTAGGGCCGTATAGCAATCAGCCCCAGCATTTT. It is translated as CASSVGPYSNQPQHF.

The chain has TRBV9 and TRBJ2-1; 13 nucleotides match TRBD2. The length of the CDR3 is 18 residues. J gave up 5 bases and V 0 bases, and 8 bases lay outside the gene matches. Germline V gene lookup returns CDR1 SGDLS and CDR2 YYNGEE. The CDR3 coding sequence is TGTGCCAGCAGCGTAGAAAGGACTAGCGGGGGCCTTCACAATGAGCAGTTCTTC. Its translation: CASSVERTSGGLHNEQFF.

The CDR3 nucleotides read TGCGCCAGCAGCTTGGTTGCAGGGACAGGAAACACCATATATTTT. Translated: CASSLVAGTGNTIYF. V gene TRBV5-1 combines with J gene TRBJ1-3, with a weak D call TRBD1 (6 bases). The CDR3 has 15 amino acids. V lost 0 bases and J 4 bases, leaving 11 bases between the germline ends. Germline V gene sequence: CDR1 SGHRS, CDR2 YFSETQ.

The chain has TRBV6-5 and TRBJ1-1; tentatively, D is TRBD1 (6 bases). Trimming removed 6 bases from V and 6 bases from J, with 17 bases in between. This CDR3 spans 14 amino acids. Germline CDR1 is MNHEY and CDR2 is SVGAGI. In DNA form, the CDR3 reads TGTGCCAGCAGAGGCCTAAGGGGGAGAGCTGAAGCTTTCTTT. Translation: CASRGLRGRAEAFF.

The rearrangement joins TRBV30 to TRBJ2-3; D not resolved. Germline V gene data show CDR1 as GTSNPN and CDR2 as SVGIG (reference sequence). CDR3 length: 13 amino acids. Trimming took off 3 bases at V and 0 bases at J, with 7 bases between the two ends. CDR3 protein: CAWRTTSTDTQYF. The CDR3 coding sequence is TGTGCCTGGAGGACGACTAGCACAGATACGCAGTATTTT.

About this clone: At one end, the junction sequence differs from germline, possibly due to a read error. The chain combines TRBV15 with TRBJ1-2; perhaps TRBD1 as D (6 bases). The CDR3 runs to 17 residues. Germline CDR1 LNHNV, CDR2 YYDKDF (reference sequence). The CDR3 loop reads CATSRDRIGPPGEEDAF. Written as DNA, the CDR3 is TGTGCCACCAGCAGAGATCGGATAGGCCCCCCAGGGGAAGAGGACGCCTTC.

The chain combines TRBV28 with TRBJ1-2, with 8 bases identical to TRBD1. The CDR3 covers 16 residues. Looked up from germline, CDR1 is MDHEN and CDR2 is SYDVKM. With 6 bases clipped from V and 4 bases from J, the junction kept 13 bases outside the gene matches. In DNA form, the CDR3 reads TGTGCCAGCAGCCCCCGGACAGGGTCTCGTGTCTATGGCTACACCTTC. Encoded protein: CASSPRTGSRVYGYTF.

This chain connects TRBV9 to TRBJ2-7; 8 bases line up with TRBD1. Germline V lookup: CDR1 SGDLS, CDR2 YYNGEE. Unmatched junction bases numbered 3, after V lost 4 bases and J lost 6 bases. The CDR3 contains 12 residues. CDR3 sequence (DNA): TGTGCCAGCAGCCCCAGGGGGCTCGAGCAGTACTTC. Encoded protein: CASSPRGLEQYF.

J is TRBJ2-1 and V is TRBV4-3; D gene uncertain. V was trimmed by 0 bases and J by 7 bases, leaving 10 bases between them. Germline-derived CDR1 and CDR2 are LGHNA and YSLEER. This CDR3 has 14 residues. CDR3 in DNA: TGCGCCAGCAGCCAAGATGAGACTGGGAATGAGCAGTTCTTC. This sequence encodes CASSQDETGNEQFF.

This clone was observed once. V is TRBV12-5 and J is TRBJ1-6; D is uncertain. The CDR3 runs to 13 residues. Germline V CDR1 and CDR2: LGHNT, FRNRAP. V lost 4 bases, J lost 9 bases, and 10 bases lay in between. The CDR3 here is CASGSISGSPLHF. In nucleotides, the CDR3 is TGTGCTAGTGGTTCGATCTCGGGTTCACCCCTCCACTTT.

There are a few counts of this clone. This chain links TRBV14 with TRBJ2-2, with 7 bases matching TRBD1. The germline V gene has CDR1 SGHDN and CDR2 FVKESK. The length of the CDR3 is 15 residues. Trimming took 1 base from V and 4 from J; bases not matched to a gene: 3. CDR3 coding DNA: TGTGCCAGCAGCCAAGCAGGGGGTTCCACCGGGGAGCTGTTTTTT. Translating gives CASSQAGGSTGELFF.

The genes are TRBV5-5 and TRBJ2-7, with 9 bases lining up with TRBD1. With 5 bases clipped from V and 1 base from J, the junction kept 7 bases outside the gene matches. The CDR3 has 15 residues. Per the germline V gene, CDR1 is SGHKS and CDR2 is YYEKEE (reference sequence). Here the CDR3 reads CASSRQGQGSYEQYF. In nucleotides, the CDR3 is TGTGCCAGCAGTAGACAGGGACAGGGTTCCTACGAGCAGTACTTC. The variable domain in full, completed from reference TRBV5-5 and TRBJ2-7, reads DAGVTQSPTHLIKTRGQQVTLRCSPISGHKSVSWYQQVLGQGPQFIFQYYEKEERGRGNFPDRFSARQFPNYSSELNVNALLLGDSALYLCASSRQGQGSYEQYFGPGTRLTVT.

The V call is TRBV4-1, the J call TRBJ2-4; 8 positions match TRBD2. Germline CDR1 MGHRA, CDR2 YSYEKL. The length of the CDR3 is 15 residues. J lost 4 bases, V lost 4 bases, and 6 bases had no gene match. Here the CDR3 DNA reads TGCGCCAGCAGCCCAGCTAGCGGGCGAAAAAACATTCAGTACTTC. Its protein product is CASSPASGRKNIQYF.

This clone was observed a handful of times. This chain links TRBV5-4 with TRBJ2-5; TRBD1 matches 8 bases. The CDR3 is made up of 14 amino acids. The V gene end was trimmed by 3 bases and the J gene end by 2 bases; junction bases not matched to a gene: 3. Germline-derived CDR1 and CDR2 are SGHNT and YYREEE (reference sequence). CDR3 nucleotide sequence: TGTGCCAGCAGCTACGACAGGGGACAAGAGACCCAGTACTTC. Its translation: CASSYDRGQETQYF.

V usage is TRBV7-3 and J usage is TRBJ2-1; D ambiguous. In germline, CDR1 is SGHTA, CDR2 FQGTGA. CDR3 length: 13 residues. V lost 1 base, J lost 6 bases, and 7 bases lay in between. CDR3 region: CASSLMSGNEQFF. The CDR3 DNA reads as TGTGCCAGCAGCTTAATGTCGGGCAATGAGCAGTTCTTC.

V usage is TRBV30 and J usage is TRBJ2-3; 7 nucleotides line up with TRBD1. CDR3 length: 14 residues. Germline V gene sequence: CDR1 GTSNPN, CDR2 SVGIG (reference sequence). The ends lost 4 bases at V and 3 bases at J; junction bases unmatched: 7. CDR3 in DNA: TGTGCCTGGAAGGGCAGGGGGAGAACAGATACGCAGTATTTT. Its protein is CAWKGRGRTDTQYF.

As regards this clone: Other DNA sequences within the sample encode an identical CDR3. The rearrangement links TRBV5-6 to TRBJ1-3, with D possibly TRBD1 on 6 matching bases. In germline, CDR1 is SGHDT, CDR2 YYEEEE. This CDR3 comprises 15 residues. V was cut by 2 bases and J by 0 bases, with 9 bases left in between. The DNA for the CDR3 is TGTGCCAGCAGCTTAGGACAGTACTCTGGAAACACCATATATTTT. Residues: CASSLGQYSGNTIYF.

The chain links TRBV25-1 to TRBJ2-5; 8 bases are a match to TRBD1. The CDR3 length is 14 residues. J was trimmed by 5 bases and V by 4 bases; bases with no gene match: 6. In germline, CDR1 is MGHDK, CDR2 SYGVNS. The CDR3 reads CASSGAGGLETQYF. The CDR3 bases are TGTGCCAGCAGTGGGGCAGGGGGCCTTGAGACCCAGTACTTC. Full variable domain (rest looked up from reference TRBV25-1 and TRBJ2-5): EADIYQTPRYLVIGTGKKITLECSQTMGHDKMYWYQQDPGMELHLIHYSYGVNSTEKGDLSSESTVSRIRTEHFPLTLESARPSHTSQYLCASSGAGGLETQYFGPGTRLLVL.

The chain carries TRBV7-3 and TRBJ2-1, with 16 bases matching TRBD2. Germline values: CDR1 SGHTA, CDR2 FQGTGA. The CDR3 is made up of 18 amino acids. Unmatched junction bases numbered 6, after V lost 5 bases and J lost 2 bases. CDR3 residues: CASSLMGTSGGAYNEQFF. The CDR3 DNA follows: TGTGCCAGCAGCCTAATGGGGACTAGCGGGGGGGCCTACAATGAGCAGTTCTTC.

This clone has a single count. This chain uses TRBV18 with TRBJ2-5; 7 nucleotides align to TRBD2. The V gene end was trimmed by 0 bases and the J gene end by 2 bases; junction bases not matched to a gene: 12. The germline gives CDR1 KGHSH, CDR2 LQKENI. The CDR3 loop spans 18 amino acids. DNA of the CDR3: TGTGCCAGCTCACCACCGGGGAGGGTGACACCCGGGCAAGAGACCCAGTACTTC. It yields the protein CASSPPGRVTPGQETQYF.

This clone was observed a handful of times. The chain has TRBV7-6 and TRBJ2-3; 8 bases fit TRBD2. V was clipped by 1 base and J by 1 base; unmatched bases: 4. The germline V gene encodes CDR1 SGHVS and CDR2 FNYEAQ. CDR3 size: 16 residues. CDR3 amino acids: CASSLGSSGGTDTQYF. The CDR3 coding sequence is TGTGCCAGCAGCTTAGGTAGTAGCGGGGGCACAGATACGCAGTATTTT.

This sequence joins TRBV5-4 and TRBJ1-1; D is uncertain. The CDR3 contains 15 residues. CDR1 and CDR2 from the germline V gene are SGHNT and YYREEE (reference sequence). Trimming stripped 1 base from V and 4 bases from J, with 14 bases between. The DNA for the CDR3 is TGTGCCAGCAGCTTGCGTGGTCCTTGGAGCACTGAAGCTTTCTTT. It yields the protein CASSLRGPWSTEAFF.

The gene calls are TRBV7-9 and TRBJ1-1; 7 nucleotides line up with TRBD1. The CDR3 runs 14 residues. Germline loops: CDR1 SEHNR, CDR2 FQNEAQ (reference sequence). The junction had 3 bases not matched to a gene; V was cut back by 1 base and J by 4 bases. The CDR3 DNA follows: TGTGCCAGCAGCTTAGAAGCAGGGGGCACTGAAGCTTTCTTT. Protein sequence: CASSLEAGGTEAFF. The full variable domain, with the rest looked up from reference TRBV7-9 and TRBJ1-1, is DTGVSQNPRHKITKRGQNVTFRCDPISEHNRLYWYRQTLGQGPEFLTYFQNEAQLEKSRLLSDRFSAERPKGSFSTLEIQRTEQGDSAMYLCASSLEAGGTEAFFGQGTRLTVV.

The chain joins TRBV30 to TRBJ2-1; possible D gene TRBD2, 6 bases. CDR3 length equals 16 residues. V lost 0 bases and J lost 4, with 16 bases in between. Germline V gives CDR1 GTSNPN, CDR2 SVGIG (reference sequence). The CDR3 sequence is CAWSVPWGLPYNEQFF. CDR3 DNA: TGTGCCTGGAGTGTACCATGGGGACTCCCTTACAATGAGCAGTTCTTC.

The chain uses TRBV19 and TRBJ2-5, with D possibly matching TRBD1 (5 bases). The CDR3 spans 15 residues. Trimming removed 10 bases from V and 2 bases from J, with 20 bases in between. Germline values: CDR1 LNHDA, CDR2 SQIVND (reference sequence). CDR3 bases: TGTGCCACTTCTGGCGGTAGGACACGTCAAGAGACCCAGTACTTC. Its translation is CATSGGRTRQETQYF.

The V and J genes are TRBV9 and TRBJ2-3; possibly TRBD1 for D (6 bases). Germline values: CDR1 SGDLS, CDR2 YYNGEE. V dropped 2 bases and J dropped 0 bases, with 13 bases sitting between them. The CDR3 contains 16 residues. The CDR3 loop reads CASSVLMTGSTDTQYF. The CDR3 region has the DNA TGTGCCAGCAGCGTCCTCATGACAGGTAGCACAGATACGCAGTATTTT.

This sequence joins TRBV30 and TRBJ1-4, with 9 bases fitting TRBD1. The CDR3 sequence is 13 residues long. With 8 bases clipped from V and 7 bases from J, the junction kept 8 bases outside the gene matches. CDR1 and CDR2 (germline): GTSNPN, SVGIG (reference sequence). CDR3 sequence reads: CAGGETGGEKLFF. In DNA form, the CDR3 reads TGTGCCGGAGGGGAGACAGGGGGTGAAAAACTGTTTTTT. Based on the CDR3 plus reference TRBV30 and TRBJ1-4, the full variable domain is SQTIHQWPATLVQPVGSPLSLECTVEGTSNPNLYWYRQAAGRGLQLLFYSVGIGQISSEVPQNLSASRPQDRQFILSSKKLLLSDSGFYLCAGGETGGEKLFFGSGTQLSVL.

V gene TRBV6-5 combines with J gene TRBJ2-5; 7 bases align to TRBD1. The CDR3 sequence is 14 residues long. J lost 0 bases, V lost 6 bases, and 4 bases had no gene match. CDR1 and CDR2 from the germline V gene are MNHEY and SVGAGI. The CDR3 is CASSITGDQETQYF. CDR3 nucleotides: TGTGCCAGCAGCATCACAGGGGACCAAGAGACCCAGTACTTC.